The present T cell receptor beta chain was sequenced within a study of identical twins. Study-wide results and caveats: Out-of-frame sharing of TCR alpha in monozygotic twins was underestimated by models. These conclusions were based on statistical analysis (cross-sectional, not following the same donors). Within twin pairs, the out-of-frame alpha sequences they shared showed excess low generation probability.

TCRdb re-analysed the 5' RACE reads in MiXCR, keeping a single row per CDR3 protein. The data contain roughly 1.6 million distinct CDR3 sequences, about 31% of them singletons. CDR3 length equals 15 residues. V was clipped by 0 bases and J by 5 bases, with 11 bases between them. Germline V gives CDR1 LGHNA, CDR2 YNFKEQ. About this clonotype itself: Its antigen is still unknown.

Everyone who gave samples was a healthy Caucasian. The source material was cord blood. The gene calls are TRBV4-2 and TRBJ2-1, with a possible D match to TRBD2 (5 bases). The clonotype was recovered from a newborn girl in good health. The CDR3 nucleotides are TGTGCCAGCAGCCAAGACAGAAGCGGAGACAATGAGCAGTTCTTC. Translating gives CASSQDRSGDNEQFF.